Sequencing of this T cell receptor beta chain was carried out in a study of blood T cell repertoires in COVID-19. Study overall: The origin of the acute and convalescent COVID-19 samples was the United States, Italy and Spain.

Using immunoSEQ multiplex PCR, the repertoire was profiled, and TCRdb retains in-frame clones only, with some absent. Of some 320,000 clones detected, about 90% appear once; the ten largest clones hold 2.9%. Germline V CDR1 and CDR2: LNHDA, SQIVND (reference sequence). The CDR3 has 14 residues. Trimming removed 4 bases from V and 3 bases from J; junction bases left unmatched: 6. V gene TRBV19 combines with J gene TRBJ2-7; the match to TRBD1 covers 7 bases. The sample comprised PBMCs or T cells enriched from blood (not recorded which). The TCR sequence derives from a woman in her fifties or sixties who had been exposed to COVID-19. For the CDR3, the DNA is TGTGCCAGTAGTACAGGACAGGCGAGCTACGAGCAGTACTTC. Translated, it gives CASSTGQASYEQYF.